The 15 T cell receptor beta chains given below trace back to one sample, sequenced in a study of T-cell memory formation after mild COVID-19. TCRdb independently ran MiXCR on the 5' RACE reads; one entry per CDR3 protein. Among 150,000 to 200,000 distinct CDR3 sequences listed, 30% to 35% were seen once. Sample: PBMCs or a T cell subset sorted from them (not recorded which). The source is an adult woman who had mild COVID-19 (a few samples of this study predate the infection). Cell type and time point are not known.

The chain couples TRBV2 to TRBJ1-2; no firm D call. V shed 6 bases and J shed 12 bases, with 20 bases lying between them. The CDR3 totals 13 residues. Germline loops: CDR1 SNHLY, CDR2 FYNNEI. CDR3 in amino acids: CASSPSSGRRNTF. CDR3 in DNA: TGTGCCAGCAGCCCTTCGAGTGGCAGGAGGAACACCTTC.

The V call is TRBV29-1, the J call TRBJ2-2; possible D gene TRBD1, 5 bases. Germline V gene lookup returns CDR1 SQVTM and CDR2 ANQGSEA. V lost 3 bases and J lost 4, with 9 bases in between. This CDR3 region has 13 residues. The CDR3 protein is CSVDRDGTGELFF. For the CDR3, the DNA is TGCAGCGTTGACAGGGATGGCACCGGGGAGCTGTTTTTT.

This sequence joins TRBV6-5 and TRBJ2-2; the match to TRBD2 covers 14 bases. The V gene end was trimmed by 5 bases and the J gene end by 5 bases; junction bases not matched to a gene: 10. Germline V CDR1 and CDR2: MNHEY, SVGAGI. The CDR3 is 18 residues long. The CDR3 is CASSHGLAGGSRTGELFF. The CDR3 bases are TGTGCCAGCAGTCACGGACTAGCGGGAGGTTCGAGGACCGGGGAGCTGTTTTTT.

This clonotype was observed a few times. The genes are TRBV19 and TRBJ2-3; tentatively, D is TRBD2 (6 bases). Trimming left V 5 bases short and J 4 bases short, with 16 bases between. Per germline, CDR1 LNHDA and CDR2 SQIVND (reference sequence). The CDR3 consists of 15 residues. CDR3 sequence (DNA): TGTGCCAGTAGTGCCAGCTCACTAGCCCCAGATACGCAGTATTTT. It encodes CASSASSLAPDTQYF.

CDR3: CASSLTLGETQYF. The CDR3 DNA reads as TGTGCCAGCAGCTTAACACTCGGCGAGACCCAGTACTTC. The V call is TRBV7-3, the J call TRBJ2-5; D remains ambiguous. CDR3 length equals 13 residues. Trimming left V 0 bases short and J 5 bases short, with 7 bases between. Germline loops: CDR1 SGHTA, CDR2 FQGTGA.

V is TRBV7-3 and J is TRBJ2-2, with D possibly being TRBD2 (7 bases). The CDR3 sequence is 15 residues long. Germline-derived CDR1 and CDR2 are SGHTA and FQGTGA. Deletions cut 3 bases from V and 6 bases from J, with 14 bases between. CDR3 sequence reads: CASSFLGGAPGELFF. The CDR3 DNA reads TGTGCCAGCAGCTTCCTGGGGGGGGCCCCCGGGGAGCTGTTTTTT. Based on the CDR3 plus reference TRBV7-3 and TRBJ2-2, the full variable domain is GAGVSQTPSNKVTEKGKYVELRCDPISGHTALYWYRQSLGQGPEFLIYFQGTGAADDSGLPNDRFFAVRPEGSVSTLKIQRTERGDSAVYLCASSFLGGAPGELFFGEGSRLTVL.

The rearrangement uses TRBV24-1 and TRBJ1-1; 8 bases agree with TRBD1. Germline assignment: CDR1 KGHDR and CDR2 SFDVKD. The CDR3 has 15 amino acids. V was clipped by 5 bases and J by 6 bases; unmatched bases: 10. CDR3 coding DNA: TGTGCCACCAGTGGGGCAGGGGGCATAGGAGCTGAAGCTTTCTTT. As protein: CATSGAGGIGAEAFF.

This clonotype showed up just a few times. The rearrangement links TRBV5-4 to TRBJ2-3; D possibly corresponds to TRBD2 (6 bases). The V gene's germline CDR1 is SGHNT and CDR2 YYREEE (reference sequence). CDR3 length: 16 amino acids. The V end was cut by 2 bases, the J end by 0 bases, with 13 bases between. The DNA of the CDR3 is TGTGCCAGCAGCTTCCTGACTAGTCTTAGCACAGATACGCAGTATTTT. Protein product: CASSFLTSLSTDTQYF.

The gene calls are TRBV2 and TRBJ2-2, with TRBD2 matching 9 bases. Trimming cost V 5 bases and J 4 bases; bases outside gene matches: 5. CDR1 and CDR2 (germline): SNHLY, FYNNEI. The CDR3 has 15 residues. The CDR3 sequence: CASSSGGPLTGELFF. CDR3 coding DNA: TGTGCCAGCAGTAGCGGGGGGCCGCTCACCGGGGAGCTGTTTTTT.

The sample holds a few counts of this clonotype. The chain couples TRBV29-1 to TRBJ2-3, with 7 bases lining up with TRBD1. Per germline, CDR1 SQVTM and CDR2 ANQGSEA. Trimming took 6 bases from V and 5 from J; bases not matched to a gene: 11. The CDR3 loop spans 14 amino acids. The CDR3 spells CSVQGQPDGDTQYF. The CDR3 coding sequence is TGCAGCGTCCAGGGACAGCCAGATGGAGATACGCAGTATTTT.

Only a few counts were recorded for this clonotype. The chain employs TRBV11-2 and TRBJ2-1, with D unresolved. V lost 1 base, J lost 0 bases, and 10 bases lay in between. Per germline, CDR1 SGHAT and CDR2 FQNNGV. This CDR3 region has 16 residues. CDR3 bases: TGTGCCAGCAGCTTAGCACTCCCAAGCTCCTACAATGAGCAGTTCTTC. Translating it yields CASSLALPSSYNEQFF. Variable domain in full (rest from reference TRBV11-2 and TRBJ2-1): EAGVAQSPRYKIIEKRQSVAFWCNPISGHATLYWYQQILGQGPKLLIQFQNNGVVDDSQLPKDRFSAERLKGVDSTLKIQPAKLEDSAVYLCASSLALPSSYNEQFFGPGTRLTVL.

This clonotype was picked up one time. This chain links TRBV9 with TRBJ1-6, with 7 bases that match TRBD1. The germline V gene encodes CDR1 SGDLS and CDR2 YYNGEE. The CDR3 consists of 15 residues. Trimming removed 4 bases from V and 3 bases from J; junction bases left unmatched: 4. This CDR3 is CASSPRTGYNSPLHF. The CDR3 bases are TGTGCCAGCAGCCCGCGGACAGGCTATAATTCACCCCTCCACTTT.

The chain couples TRBV20-1 to TRBJ1-1; D may be TRBD1 (5 bases). The CDR3 is 14 residues long. The V end was cut by 0 bases, the J end by 4 bases, with 12 bases between. In germline, CDR1 is DFQATT, CDR2 SNEGSKA (reference sequence). Written as DNA, the CDR3 is TGCAGTGCTAGAGACCCAGGTCAGGGCACTGAAGCTTTCTTT. This sequence encodes CSARDPGQGTEAFF.

This clonotype showed up just a few times. This chain connects TRBV5-1 to TRBJ2-7; 11 nucleotides match TRBD1. The germline V gene has CDR1 SGHRS and CDR2 YFSETQ. The CDR3 contains 21 residues. Trimming cost V 4 bases and J 4 bases; bases outside gene matches: 25. The CDR3 region is CASSQPPPQDRGQSNSYEQYF. DNA for the CDR3: TGCGCCAGCAGCCAACCCCCGCCCCAGGACAGGGGGCAGAGTAATAGTTACGAGCAGTACTTC. The full variable domain, its missing parts supplied by reference TRBV5-1 and TRBJ2-7, is KAGVTQTPRYLIKTRGQQVTLSCSPISGHRSVSWYQQTPGQGLQFLFEYFSETQRNKGNFPGRFSGRQFSNSRSEMNVSTLELGDSALYLCASSQPPPQDRGQSNSYEQYFGPGTRLTVT.

The chain couples TRBV30 to TRBJ2-1, with 8 nucleotides matching TRBD2. V shed 2 bases and J 3 bases; nucleotides not matched to a gene: 6. This CDR3 is 15 amino acids long. CDR1 is GTSNPN and CDR2 is SVGIG in the germline V gene (reference sequence). The DNA of the CDR3 is TGTGCCTGGAGTATGGGGCTAGCGGGCTACAATGAGCAGTTCTTC. This translates into CAWSMGLAGYNEQFF.